Shown below are 14 T cell receptor beta chains from a single sample sequenced in a study of T-cell reconstitution after alpha-beta-depleted transplantation in children. A TCRbeta library incorporating unique molecular identifiers was prepared. TCRdb redid the calling of the PCR reads with MiXCR, one entry per CDR3 protein. In the table there are roughly 500,000 distinct CDR3 sequences, about 18% of which are singletons. Sequencing used PBMCs from the stem cell graft donor, obtained from the stem cell graft. The receptor set was obtained from a human donor who donated a stem cell graft to a child with acute lymphoblastic leukemia.

This clonotype was seen only a few times. V and J are TRBV20-1 and TRBJ2-1; TRBD2 agrees at 14 bases. This CDR3 has 17 amino acids. Germline V gives CDR1 DFQATT, CDR2 SNEGSKA (reference sequence). With V trimmed by 0 bases and J by 7 bases, 8 bases remained unmatched. DNA of the CDR3: TGCAGTGCTAGAGAGGCCCCGGGACTAGCGGGAGAAAATGAGCAGTTCTTC. It codes for CSAREAPGLAGENEQFF.

The chain has TRBV7-9 and TRBJ1-1, with D unresolved. Trimming left V 2 bases short and J 4 bases short, with 8 bases between. The CDR3 runs to 13 residues. CDR1 and CDR2 (germline): SEHNR, FQNEAQ (reference sequence). CDR3 loop: CASSLSGPTEAFF. As DNA, the CDR3 is TGTGCCAGCAGCTTATCAGGACCCACTGAAGCTTTCTTT. The variable domain in full, with the rest retrieved from reference TRBV7-9 and TRBJ1-1, is DTGVSQNPRHKITKRGQNVTFRCDPISEHNRLYWYRQTLGQGPEFLTYFQNEAQLEKSRLLSDRFSAERPKGSFSTLEIQRTEQGDSAMYLCASSLSGPTEAFFGQGTRLTVV.

This sequence joins TRBV12-3 or TRBV12-4 and TRBJ1-2; no clear D. The CDR3 contains 15 residues. V lost 3 bases and J lost 4, with 15 bases in between. CDR3 DNA sequence: TGTGCCAGCAGTTTCGAATTCCGGGCCCTCTATGGCTACACCTTC. Translating gives CASSFEFRALYGYTF.

In this sample, this clonotype turned up a few times. This chain uses TRBV12-3 or TRBV12-4 with TRBJ2-7; 7 bases are shared with TRBD2. V shed 4 bases, J shed 5 bases, and the junction held 5 bases outside the gene matches. CDR3 length equals 13 residues. The CDR3 spells CASSSWTRNEQYF. DNA for the CDR3: TGTGCCAGCAGTTCATGGACTAGGAACGAGCAGTACTTC.

V gene TRBV12-3 or TRBV12-4 combines with J gene TRBJ1-1, with 12 bases that match TRBD1. CDR3 size: 15 residues. J was trimmed by 10 bases and V by 1 base; bases with no gene match: 7. CDR3 protein: CASSLEGTGGLAAFF. The CDR3, as DNA: TGTGCCAGCAGTTTAGAGGGGACAGGGGGCTTGGCAGCTTTCTTT.

The J gene is TRBJ2-7, the V gene TRBV27; D is ambiguous. Trimming pared 6 bases from V and 3 bases from J, leaving 12 bases between. The germline V gene encodes CDR1 MNHEY and CDR2 SMNVEV (reference sequence). The CDR3 contains 13 residues. CDR3 residues: CASSPSLIYEQYF. The CDR3 DNA sequence: TGTGCCAGCAGCCCATCACTAATCTACGAGCAGTACTTC.

This clonotype was observed a handful of times. The chain carries TRBV27 and TRBJ1-5; no firm D call. Germline CDR1 is MNHEY and CDR2 is SMNVEV (reference sequence). The CDR3 length is 14 residues. The V end lost 4 bases, the J end lost 5 bases, and 12 bases lay between the germline ends. The CDR3 DNA reads as TGTGCCAGCAGTTCGTCCGGGTATTATCAGCCCCAGCATTTT. Residues: CASSSSGYYQPQHF.

The V gene is TRBV9, the J gene TRBJ2-1; 10 positions match TRBD1. Germline V gives CDR1 SGDLS, CDR2 YYNGEE. Trimming cost V 0 bases and J 4 bases; bases outside gene matches: 4. The CDR3 is 16 residues long. The DNA for the CDR3 is TGTGCCAGCAGCGTAGAGGGACAGGGGAAATACAATGAGCAGTTCTTC. Translated: CASSVEGQGKYNEQFF.

The V call is TRBV7-9, the J call TRBJ2-7; no definite D call. V was clipped by 5 bases and J by 0 bases, with 17 bases between them. This CDR3 has 16 residues. Per germline, CDR1 SEHNR and CDR2 FQNEAQ (reference sequence). The CDR3 DNA reads as TGTGCCAGCAGCCCCAGCGCCCGGACCGCCTCCTACGAGCAGTACTTC. Its protein is CASSPSARTASYEQYF.

In its sample, this clonotype was seen a few times. The genes are TRBV4-2 and TRBJ2-7, with unresolved D. Trimming shortened V by 1 base and J by 0 bases, and 10 bases separated the two germline ends. CDR1 LGHNA and CDR2 YNFKEQ come from the germline V gene. The CDR3 is 15 residues long. In DNA form, the CDR3 reads TGTGCCAGCAGCCAAGCGTTTGCAAGCTCCTACGAGCAGTACTTC. Translation gives CASSQAFASSYEQYF.

V and J are TRBV20-1 and TRBJ2-1; 8 nucleotides match TRBD2. The CDR3 sequence is 20 residues long. CDR1 is DFQATT and CDR2 is SNEGSKA in the germline V gene (reference sequence). V was pared by 1 base and J by 2 bases, with 19 bases of the junction left unmatched. DNA of the CDR3: TGCAGTGCTAGAGGAATTTTAGCCCTAGCGGGCCCCTACCCCTACAATGAGCAGTTCTTC. Encoded protein: CSARGILALAGPYPYNEQFF.

The chain carries TRBV19 and TRBJ2-1; a possible D gene is TRBD2 (6 bases). Germline-derived CDR1 and CDR2 are LNHDA and SQIVND (reference sequence). The length of the CDR3 is 14 residues. Trimming took 6 bases from V and 10 from J, leaving 19 bases between them. The DNA for the CDR3 is TGTGCCAGTAGCCCTCTTCCCGGGGCGGGAGAGCAGTTCTTC. Protein sequence: CASSPLPGAGEQFF.

This clonotype has just a few counts. The chain combines TRBV7-6 with TRBJ2-2; 10 nucleotides align to TRBD2. CDR3 length: 17 amino acids. Germline V gene lookup returns CDR1 SGHVS and CDR2 FNYEAQ. The V and J ends lost 3 bases and 2 bases, in that order; junction bases with no gene match: 6. This chain's CDR3 is CASSFLVAGGNTGELFF. As DNA, the CDR3 is TGTGCCAGCAGCTTTCTTGTAGCGGGAGGTAACACCGGGGAGCTGTTTTTT.

This clonotype was found many times. This chain joins TRBV7-9 and TRBJ2-1; either TRBD1 or TRBD2 may supply D (5 bases each). The germline CDR1 and CDR2 sequences are SEHNR and FQNEAQ (reference sequence). The CDR3 has 17 residues. V was cut by 2 bases and J by 3 bases, with 17 bases left in between. DNA of the CDR3: TGTGCCAGCAGCTTATTTAGGACTCCAGGGATCTACAATGAGCAGTTCTTC. It encodes CASSLFRTPGIYNEQFF. The complete variable domain, with remaining parts taken from reference TRBV7-9 and TRBJ2-1, reads DTGVSQNPRHKITKRGQNVTFRCDPISEHNRLYWYRQTLGQGPEFLTYFQNEAQLEKSRLLSDRFSAERPKGSFSTLEIQRTEQGDSAMYLCASSLFRTPGIYNEQFFGPGTRLTVL.